The rows below give T cell receptor beta chains drawn from one sample of a study of shared clonotypes between healthy human individuals. Profiled with immunoSEQ multiplex PCR; TCRdb holds only in-frame clones, not every one. Of around 1.6 million clones in the sample, 98% were seen once. Sample: naive CD4+ T cells sorted from blood. The receptors here all came from a man aged 25 to 40 in good health. Both conserved end residues are part of each CDR3. The D gene is left open where the match is weak. Not all rows give a size; the values are once, few, many and, for expanded clones, a class.

-,TRBJ1-4,-,TRBV5-1,TGCGCCAGCAGCTTGGATCCGGGCGCAACTAATGAAAAACTGTTTTTT,CASSLDPGATNEKLFF
-,TRBJ2-4,-,TRBV5-1,TGCGCCAGCAGCTCCGCAAACATTCAGTACTTC,CASSSANIQYF
-,TRBJ2-7,-,TRBV5-4,TGTGCCAGCAGCTACAGGGCCTACGAGCAGTACTTC,CASSYRAYEQYF
TRBD2,TRBJ2-2,-,TRBV27,TGTGCCAGCAGTTCCGGACTAGCGGGAGTTACCGGGGAGCTGTTTTTT,CASSSGLAGVTGELFF
-,TRBJ2-5,-,TRBV6-1,TGTGCCACCTCTCCTCGGGAGACCCAGTACTTC,CATSPRETQYF
-,TRBJ2-1,-,TRBV2,TGTGCCAGCAGTGAGTTGACAGCATCCTACAATGAGCAGTTCTTC,CASSELTASYNEQFF
-,TRBJ2-1,once,TRBV19,TGTGCCAGTCGCGTGGGACCTACCTACAATGAGCAGTTCTTC,CASRVGPTYNEQFF
-,TRBJ1-5,once,TRBV28,TGTGCCAGCAGACCCCGGCGGGGGGCAGGTCAGCCCCAGCATTTT,CASRPRRGAGQPQHF
TRBD1,TRBJ1-2,-,TRBV18,TGTGCCAGCTCGGAACGTGAGGGGACAGCTTTCGGCTACACCTTC,CASSEREGTAFGYTF
-,TRBJ2-1,-,TRBV19,TGTGCCAGTACGCCCGGAGGGGAAGGCCACAATGAGCAGTTCTTC,CASTPGGEGHNEQFF
TRBD1,TRBJ1-5,-,TRBV7-2,TGTGCCAGCAGCTTATACGGACAGGGGGTTCAGCCCCAGCATTTT,CASSLYGQGVQPQHF
TRBD1,TRBJ2-4,once,TRBV7-2,TGTGCCAGCAGCTTAGAAGGGGGCGCGTTAGCCAAAAACATTCAGTACTTC,CASSLEGGALAKNIQYF